This entry features one T cell receptor beta chain sequence. Its target antigen remains unknown. No base quality values were provided; no much bigger clone lies one nucleotide off. This entry belongs to a study of PD-L1 blockade in urothelial cancer (dated by TCRdb to 2016 to 2017). About the investigation overall: Therapy was started in the mid-2010s for all patients, and atezolizumab 1,200 mg was administered intravenously every 3 weeks. About 85% of the 29 patients were males with bladder-origin urothelial cancer, and about 60% of the 29 reported a prior smoking history. An ECOG performance status of 0 or 1 was recorded for the patients, and 0 to 3 prior chemotherapy regimens had been received by the patients. Blood samples were analyzed 3 weeks after the start of treatment (second dose) and 6 weeks after the start of treatment. Blood samples yielded a median of roughly 140,000 T cells and tens of thousands of unique TCRs, with median clonality about 0.08. Somatic, immune and clinical correlates of response to PD-L1 blockade with atezolizumab in urothelial cancer were the focus of an exploratory multi-omic analysis. Pretreatment tumor samples, along with matched peripheral blood collected serially before and after atezolizumab treatment, underwent TCR sequencing. Durable clinical benefit was defined as a progression-free survival longer than 6 months, and TCR features were additionally tested against progression-free survival and overall survival. In the same patients, whole exome sequencing and RNA sequencing of pretreatment tumors were performed in addition to TCR sequencing. Fewer than ten patients reached durable clinical benefit, while fewer than 25 patients did not. Some 30 patients had pretreatment blood TCR-seq, about 25 had at least one posttreatment blood collection, and about 25 had tumor TCR-seq.

Results the study describes overall, beyond this receptor: Because the sample size was small (n ≈ 28) and many of the analyses were exploratory, the results are meant to be hypothesis-generating. Among patients with durable benefit, tumor-associated TCR clones showed greater expansion in peripheral blood 3 weeks after treatment started (n of about 20, p = 0.022). Improved progression-free and overall survival was found to be associated with pretreatment peripheral blood TCR clonality below the median.

A total of under 35 patients with locally advanced or metastatic urothelial carcinoma, treated at Memorial Sloan Kettering on a trial protocol, made up the cohort. Peripheral blood mononuclear cells were collected pretreatment and during treatment, with between 1 and 8 total time points per patient. The Qiagen DNeasy Blood extraction kit was used to purify genomic DNA from total PBMCs and from tumor samples. Collected pretreatment and during treatment, PBMCs were isolated and stored as previously described. Synthetic TCR analog templates were spiked into each PCR so that absolute template abundance could be estimated from read counts. Using the immunoSEQ assay, TCRbeta CDR3 regions were amplified from genomic DNA with bias-controlled V and J gene primers. Sequencing of rearranged TCRbeta segments was done at approximately 20X coverage. The study's own analysis went as follows. Clustering was used to correct sequencing errors, and CDR3s were annotated against IMGT to assign V, D and J genes. Downstream analyses used only productive TCRbeta rearrangements, leaving out any out-of-frame or stop-codon sequences. Clonality was calculated as one minus the Shannon entropy normalized by the log of the number of unique productive sequences. Clones differing between time points or between blood and tumor were identified using Fisher's exact test with Benjamini-Hochberg correction, with an adjusted p below 0.01 applied as the threshold. TCRdb re-hosts the immuneACCESS table, in-frame sequences only. Its copies lack some clones; in the studies checked, an unresolved V gene accounts for under half of them, and the cause for the rest is not known. V, J and clone size are taken as reported in that table, and D and trimming were inferred from the DNA itself. In this sample the table shows tens of thousands of clones, 70% to 90% of which occur a single time. The ten most abundant clones make up less than 3.5% of the sample.

The CDR3 contains 15 residues, cysteine and phenylalanine counted. The kept DNA is CDR3 alone, 45 bases in frame from the first base. V lost 6 bases and J lost 5 bases; the stretch between them is 19 bases long. CDR1 and CDR2, looked up from the germline V gene, are SGHTA and FQGTGA. The sequence links TRBV7-3 to TRBJ1-1; the D gene is perhaps TRBD1, from 5 matching bases. The material sequenced was PBMCs, taken around atezolizumab (anti-PD-L1) treatment. This clonotype originated in a man aged 50-60 years with urothelial cancer. The CDR3 sequence is CASRDTGGVGTEAFF. DNA sequence: TGTGCCAGCAGAGATACGGGGGGGGTGGGTACTGAAGCTTTCTTT.